A single sample is the source of the 25 T cell receptor beta chains below, sequenced in a study of patients and donors after allogeneic stem cell transplantation. TCRdb independently ran MiXCR on the RT-PCR reads; one entry per CDR3 protein. Of roughly 180,000 distinct CDR3 sequences listed, around two fifths are singletons. The sequenced material came from blood, either unsorted or a sorted T cell fraction (not recorded which). Receptors were obtained from a human donor who was either an allogeneic HSCT recipient or a stem cell or donor lymphocyte infusion donor (not recorded which). It is not recorded whose cells these are; they may come from a transplant donor.

The V and J genes are TRBV5-1 and TRBJ1-1; TRBD1 might be the D (6 bases). V was cut by 3 bases and J by 6 bases, with 21 bases left in between. Germline-derived CDR1 and CDR2 are SGHRS and YFSETQ. The CDR3 consists of 16 residues. The CDR3: CASSYSRGHLMAEAFF. Written as DNA, the CDR3 is TGCGCCAGCAGCTATAGTAGGGGACACCTCATGGCTGAAGCTTTCTTT.

This chain connects TRBV4-3 to TRBJ1-4; D not resolved. The CDR3 is 16 amino acids. Germline-derived CDR1 and CDR2 are LGHNA and YSLEER. Trimming took 0 bases from V and 3 from J, leaving 11 bases between them. The CDR3 DNA reads as TGCGCCAGCAGCCAAGATGATAGGGCGGCTAATGAAAAACTGTTTTTT. This codes for CASSQDDRAANEKLFF.

The chain is built from TRBV7-6 and TRBJ2-7; 11 positions match TRBD2. Unmatched junction bases numbered 14, after V lost 2 bases and J lost 5 bases. The CDR3 loop spans 18 amino acids. The germline V gene encodes CDR1 SGHVS and CDR2 FNYEAQ. CDR3 sequence (DNA): TGTGCCAGCAGCTTATGGGTAGCGGGAGGGCCTCTGGTAGACGAGCAGTACTTC. Its protein product is CASSLWVAGGPLVDEQYF.

The rearrangement uses TRBV4-1 and TRBJ2-3; 10 bases align to TRBD2. J gave up 4 bases and V 2 bases, and 6 bases lay outside the gene matches. CDR1 and CDR2 (germline): MGHRA, YSYEKL. This CDR3 is 16 amino acids long. The CDR3: CASSQFLAGVSDTQYF. The CDR3 bases are TGCGCCAGCAGCCAATTTCTAGCGGGAGTTTCAGATACGCAGTATTTT.

In this sample, this clonotype turned up a few times. The chain joins TRBV12-3 or TRBV12-4 to TRBJ2-1; 7 bases agree with TRBD2. The CDR3 extends over 15 amino acids. The V segment lost 3 bases and the J segment 2 bases; nucleotides outside the gene matches: 4. The CDR3 reads CASSFAGATYNEQFF. The CDR3 DNA sequence: TGTGCCAGCAGTTTCGCGGGAGCTACCTACAATGAGCAGTTCTTC.

The V and J genes are TRBV10-2 and TRBJ1-1; weak D call: TRBD1 (5 bases). The V end was cut by 0 bases, the J end by 1 base, with 9 bases between. This CDR3 comprises 15 residues. The germline CDR1 and CDR2 sequences are WSHSY and SAAADI. The CDR3 loop is CASSESTGQNTEAFF. The CDR3, as DNA: TGCGCCAGCAGTGAGTCGACGGGGCAGAACACTGAAGCTTTCTTT.

This clonotype was counted between two and nine times. The chain couples TRBV6-6 to TRBJ1-2, with D unclear. The CDR3 length is 9 residues. Per the germline V gene, CDR1 is MNHNY and CDR2 is SVGAGI (reference sequence). CDR3 bases: TGTGGGGTGGGTAATGGCTACACCTTC. It codes for CGVGNGYTF.

This clonotype was recorded a few times. The chain joins TRBV7-2 to TRBJ2-2, with D unresolved. The CDR3 is 13 residues long. In germline, CDR1 is SGHTA, CDR2 FQGNSA. V lost 1 base to trimming and J lost 3 bases, with 3 bases between them. The CDR3 DNA is TGTGCCAGCAGCTTAGTCGACACCGGGGAGCTGTTTTTT. It codes for CASSLVDTGELFF.

This clonotype was observed once. The chain links TRBV4-1 to TRBJ2-7, with D unclear. The V and J ends lost 0 bases and 7 bases respectively, with 19 bases between them. CDR1 is MGHRA and CDR2 is YSYEKL in the germline V gene. This CDR3 has 16 amino acids. As DNA, the CDR3 is TGCGCCAGCAGCCAAGATCCTATCCGACGGCTGGGGGAGCAGTACTTC. As protein: CASSQDPIRRLGEQYF.

The table lists this clonotype with a few counts. J is TRBJ2-1 and V is TRBV12-3 or TRBV12-4; D gene unclear. Trimming stripped 1 base from V and 5 bases from J, with 15 bases between. The CDR3 runs to 16 residues. The CDR3 is CASSLVITPPHNEQFF. The CDR3, as DNA: TGTGCCAGCAGTTTAGTAATTACTCCTCCCCACAATGAGCAGTTCTTC.

The gene calls are TRBV7-9 and TRBJ1-4; D uncertain. Trimming shortened V by 5 bases and J by 2 bases, and 9 bases separated the two germline ends. This CDR3 spans 14 amino acids. Germline loops: CDR1 SEHNR, CDR2 FQNEAQ (reference sequence). This CDR3 is CASSPLDTNEKLFF. The CDR3 coding sequence is TGTGCCAGCAGCCCTCTGGATACTAATGAAAAACTGTTTTTT.

In the case of this clonotype: The junction and the germline gene differ at one end; a read error may be behind it. This chain connects TRBV20-1 to TRBJ1-6, with a weak D call TRBD1 (5 bases). In germline, CDR1 is DFQATT, CDR2 SNEGSKA (reference sequence). This CDR3 region has 14 residues. DNA for the CDR3: TGCAGTGCTAGAGGGCAGACAGACAATTCACCCATCCACTTT. It specifies CSARGQTDNSPIHF.

V gene TRBV12-3 or TRBV12-4 combines with J gene TRBJ1-1; 7 bases are shared with TRBD1. J gave up 2 bases and V 2 bases, and 5 bases lay outside the gene matches. The length of the CDR3 is 15 residues. DNA of the CDR3: TGTGCCAGCAGTTTAAGCGGGACAGCTAACACTGAAGCTTTCTTT. This sequence encodes CASSLSGTANTEAFF.

The sample holds a few counts of this clonotype. The rearrangement joins TRBV6-5 to TRBJ1-1; D gene ambiguous. The CDR3 contains 14 residues. V lost 3 bases and J lost 7, with 15 bases in between. CDR1 is MNHEY, CDR2 SVGAGI, per germline. The CDR3: CASSYFGAQGEAFF. CDR3 sequence (DNA): TGTGCCAGCAGTTATTTTGGAGCGCAAGGTGAAGCTTTCTTT.

V is TRBV7-9 and J is TRBJ2-1, with TRBD2 matching 9 bases. This CDR3 is built from 15 residues. With V trimmed by 7 bases and J by 2 bases, 6 bases remained unmatched. Germline V gene sequence: CDR1 SEHNR, CDR2 FQNEAQ (reference sequence). The chain's CDR3 is CASTLASGTYNEQFF. The CDR3 DNA is TGTGCCAGCACCCTGGCTAGCGGGACCTACAATGAGCAGTTCTTC.

In this sample, this clonotype turned up once. V is TRBV3-1 and J is TRBJ2-3; 7 bases align to TRBD2. The germline CDR1 and CDR2 sequences are LGHDT and YNNKEL (reference sequence). Germline trimming cut 4 bases from V and 2 bases from J; bases unmatched to any gene: 12. The CDR3 is 17 amino acids. The chain's CDR3 is CASSPPLAASFTDTQYF. The DNA for the CDR3 is TGTGCCAGCAGCCCCCCGCTAGCGGCTTCCTTCACAGATACGCAGTATTTT.

The sample holds a few counts of this clonotype. This rearrangement joins TRBV24-1 to TRBJ2-1, with D unclear. There are 13 residues in the CDR3. From germline, CDR1 is KGHDR and CDR2 SFDVKD. Trimming left V 5 bases short and J 7 bases short, with 11 bases between. The CDR3 region has the DNA TGTGCCACCAGTGCGCCCGGGTGGAATGAGCAGTTCTTC. Residues: CATSAPGWNEQFF.

The CDR3: CASSPSGTGDSSTNEKLFF. The CDR3 nucleotides are TGTGCCAGCAGCCCCTCCGGGACAGGAGATTCTTCAACTAATGAAAAACTGTTTTTT. The V and J genes are TRBV5-6 and TRBJ1-4, with 8 nucleotides matching TRBD1. This CDR3 spans 19 amino acids. Germline CDR1 and CDR2: SGHDT and YYEEEE. V dropped 4 bases and J dropped 0; count of bases not matched to a gene: 14.

The table lists this clonotype with a count of one. The rearrangement links TRBV28 to TRBJ1-1; possible D gene TRBD1, 5 bases. In germline, CDR1 is MDHEN, CDR2 SYDVKM. This CDR3 has 14 residues. Trimming stripped 6 bases from V and 5 bases from J, with 16 bases between. The CDR3 DNA reads as TGTGCCAGCAGGCTCAGGGCTGAGGGGACTGAAGCTTTCTTT. Translation gives CASRLRAEGTEAFF.

This sequence joins TRBV21-1 and TRBJ1-1. TRBV21-1 is a documented pseudogene. There are 15 residues in the CDR3. CDR3 in amino acids: CASSTRRREYTEAFF. CDR3 in DNA: TGTGCCAGCAGCACAAGGAGGAGGGAGTATACTGAAGCTTTCTTT.

The gene calls are TRBV6-5 and TRBJ1-3, with D hard to call. Trimming removed 4 bases at V and 0 bases at J, with 10 bases between. The CDR3 has 15 residues. CDR1 is MNHEY, CDR2 SVGAGI, per germline. CDR3 nucleotide sequence: TGTGCCAGCAGTTTAGATTCAAACTCTGGAAACACCATATATTTT. Residues: CASSLDSNSGNTIYF.

This clonotype was detected only a few times. The rearrangement links TRBV7-2 to TRBJ1-2; D may be TRBD1 (5 bases). The CDR3 consists of 17 residues. V gave up 5 bases and J gave up 2 bases, with 21 bases separating them. Per the germline V gene, CDR1 is SGHTA and CDR2 is FQGNSA. The CDR3 region has the DNA TGTGCCAGCAGCCCCACGAGTGCTCCCGGGACGAACTATGGCTACACCTTC. Its translation: CASSPTSAPGTNYGYTF.

This clonotype has a handful of counts. The chain uses TRBV12-3 or TRBV12-4 and TRBJ2-1; weak D call: TRBD1 (5 bases). This CDR3 region has 15 residues. V lost 1 base and J 5 bases, leaving 12 bases between the germline ends. The CDR3 DNA follows: TGTGCCAGCAGTTTAGTGATAAAGGGGAACAATGAGCAGTTCTTC. Amino acids: CASSLVIKGNNEQFF.

This clonotype was seen a handful of times. This chain connects TRBV7-2 to TRBJ1-4; 9 positions match TRBD1. The CDR3 loop spans 14 amino acids. The V segment lost 4 bases and the J segment 7 bases; nucleotides outside the gene matches: 4. Germline V CDR1 and CDR2: SGHTA, FQGNSA. CDR3 protein: CASSSQGAIEKLFF. The CDR3 region has the DNA TGTGCCAGCAGCTCACAGGGGGCGATTGAAAAACTGTTTTTT.

This clonotype has a handful of counts. The J gene is TRBJ1-1, the V gene TRBV6-5, with D possibly TRBD1 on 5 matching bases. Trimming left V 0 bases short and J 6 bases short, with 11 bases between. This CDR3 is 14 amino acids long. CDR1 is MNHEY and CDR2 is SVGAGI in the germline V gene. The CDR3 DNA reads as TGTGCCAGCAGTTACTCCGGGGGTCTAGCTGAAGCTTTCTTT. As protein: CASSYSGGLAEAFF.